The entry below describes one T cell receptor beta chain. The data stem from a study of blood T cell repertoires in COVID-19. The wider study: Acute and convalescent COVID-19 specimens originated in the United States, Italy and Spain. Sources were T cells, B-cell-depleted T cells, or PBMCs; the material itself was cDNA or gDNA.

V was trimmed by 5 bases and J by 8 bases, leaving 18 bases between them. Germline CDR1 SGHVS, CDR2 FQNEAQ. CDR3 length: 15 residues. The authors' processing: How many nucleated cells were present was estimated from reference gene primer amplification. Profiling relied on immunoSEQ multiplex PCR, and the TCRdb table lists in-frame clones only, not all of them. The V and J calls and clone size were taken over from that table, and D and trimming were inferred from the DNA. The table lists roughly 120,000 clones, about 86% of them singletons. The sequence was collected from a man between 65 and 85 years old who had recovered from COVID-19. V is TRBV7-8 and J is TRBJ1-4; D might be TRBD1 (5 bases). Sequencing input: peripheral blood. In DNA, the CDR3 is TGTGCCAGCAGCCGTGGCAGGGCGGGAGACGAAAAACTGTTTTTT. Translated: CASSRGRAGDEKLFF.